The present T cell receptor (beta chain) was sequenced within a study of OX40 agonist ivuxolimab in advanced cancers. This CDR3 comprises 15 residues. Looked up from germline, CDR1 is MNHEY and CDR2 is SVGAGI. Trimming cost V 5 bases and J 5 bases; bases outside gene matches: 6. A few counts support this clone. Profiled with immunoSEQ multiplex PCR; TCRdb holds only in-frame clones, not every one. The sample has about 27,000 clones; roughly four fifths are singletons. The V and J genes are TRBV6-5 and TRBJ2-5, with TRBD2 matching 12 bases. The sample here was CD4+ or CD8+ T cells sorted from blood, taken in a trial of the OX40 agonist ivuxolimab. The clonotype was recovered from an adult with an advanced solid tumor such as melanoma, head and neck, liver or kidney cancer. In DNA form, the CDR3 reads TGTGCCAGCAGTATGACTAGCGGGGGTTGGGAGACCCAGTACTTC. Translation: CASSMTSGGWETQYF.